This T cell receptor beta chain is drawn from a study of blood T cell repertoires in COVID-19. As for the study in general: The samples span acute and convalescent COVID-19 from the United States, Italy and Spain. T cells, B-cell-depleted T cells, or PBMCs supplied cDNA or gDNA.

Profiling relied on immunoSEQ multiplex PCR, and the TCRdb table lists in-frame clones only, not all of them. Of 18,000 or so clones listed, around nine tenths were seen once; the top ten hold 9.5% to 10%. To note about this clone: A junction end diverges from the germline sequence, so it may reflect a read error.

Sequencing was performed on peripheral blood. The origin of this receptor is a man aged 35-49 years with active COVID-19.

The CDR3: CSVQDRTNEKLFF. The CDR3 DNA follows: TGCAGCGTTCAAGACAGAACTAATGAAAAACTGTTTTTT. This sequence joins TRBV29-1 and TRBJ1-4; possibly TRBD1 for D (5 bases). Germline loops: CDR1 SQVTM, CDR2 ANQGSEA. The CDR3 covers 13 residues.